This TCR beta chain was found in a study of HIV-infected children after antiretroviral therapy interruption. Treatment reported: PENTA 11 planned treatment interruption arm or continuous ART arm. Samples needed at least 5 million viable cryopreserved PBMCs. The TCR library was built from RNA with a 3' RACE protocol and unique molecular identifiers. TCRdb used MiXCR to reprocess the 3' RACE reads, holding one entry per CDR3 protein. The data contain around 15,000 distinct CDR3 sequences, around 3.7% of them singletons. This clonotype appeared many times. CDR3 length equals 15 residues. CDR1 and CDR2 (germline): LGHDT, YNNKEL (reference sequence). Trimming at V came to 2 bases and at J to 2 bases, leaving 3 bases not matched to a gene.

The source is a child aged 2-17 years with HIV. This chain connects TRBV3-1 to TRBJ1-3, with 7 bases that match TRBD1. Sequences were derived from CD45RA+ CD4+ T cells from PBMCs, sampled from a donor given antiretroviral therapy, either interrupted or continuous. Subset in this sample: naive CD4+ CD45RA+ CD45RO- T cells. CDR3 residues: CASSQKGTAGNTIYF. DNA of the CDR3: TGTGCCAGCAGCCAAAAGGGGACAGCTGGAAACACCATATATTTT.